These 5 T cell receptor beta chains came from one sample sequenced in a study of T cells in narcolepsy (dated by TCRdb to about 2018). The method was the immunoSEQ multiplex PCR assay. TCRdb provides this immuneACCESS table in a form limited to in-frame rearrangements. Some clones are lacking; in checked studies, under half of them reflect an unresolved V gene, and why the rest are absent is not known. Across this sample there are about 20,000 clones, with 75% to 90% seen only once. In total, the top ten clones hold approximately 1.7% of the sample. Sequencing was performed on memory (CD45RA-) CD4+ T cells from blood. The sample's cell subset or site label, decoded: memory T cells sorted ex vivo from peripheral blood. The receptors originated from a human donor in good health.

This sequence joins TRBV13 and TRBJ1-1, with TRBD1 as a possible D gene (5 bases). Germline CDR1 and CDR2: PRHDT and FYEKMQ (reference sequence). The CDR3 is 15 residues long. V was clipped by 2 bases and J by 3 bases, with 13 bases between them. CDR3 region: CASSLSPGKYTEAFF. The CDR3 DNA sequence: TGTGCCAGCAGCTTATCTCCAGGGAAGTACACTGAAGCTTTCTTT.

The genes are TRBV6-1 and TRBJ1-5; a weak D match, TRBD1 (5 bases). The V and J ends lost 8 bases and 2 bases respectively, with 10 bases between them. The CDR3 is 13 amino acids. The germline V gene has CDR1 MNHNS and CDR2 SASEGT. This CDR3 reads CASSTGRNQPQHF. Here the CDR3 DNA reads TGTGCCAGCTCAACAGGACGCAATCAGCCCCAGCATTTT.

The chain recombines TRBV7-2 with TRBJ1-2; 7 nucleotides agree with TRBD1. Per germline, CDR1 SGHTA and CDR2 FQGNSA. V gave up 5 bases and J gave up 8 bases; unmatched junction bases: 17. This CDR3 is built from 16 residues. CDR3 region: CASSPIVGQRGQGYTF. The CDR3 DNA follows: TGTGCCAGCAGCCCAATAGTGGGGCAGAGGGGGCAAGGCTACACCTTC.

This chain connects TRBV11-2 to TRBJ1-2; D remains unclear. Between the trimmed V and J ends, which lost 5 bases and 6 bases, there was a span of 16 bases. The germline V gene has CDR1 SGHAT and CDR2 FQNNGV. The CDR3 runs 14 residues. In nucleotides, the CDR3 is TGTGCCAGCAGCCACGGCCAGAGACCTGATGGCTACACCTTC. It yields the protein CASSHGQRPDGYTF.

The chain joins TRBV6-4 to TRBJ1-2, with TRBD1 matching 11 bases. The V gene end was trimmed by 6 bases and the J gene end by 7 bases; junction bases not matched to a gene: 10. The germline CDR1 and CDR2 sequences are MRHNA and SNTAGT. The CDR3 has 15 residues. This CDR3 reads CASRRTGGDESGYTF. The CDR3, as DNA: TGTGCCAGCAGGCGGACAGGGGGCGACGAGTCTGGCTACACCTTC.